This TCR beta chain is drawn from a study of regulatory T cells in long-lasting Graves disease. This clonotype showed up just a few times. Sample time point: newly diagnosed GD, antithyroid drugs for less than 3 months. PBMC RNA served as the TCR library source. Looked up from germline, CDR1 is DFQATT and CDR2 is SNEGSKA (reference sequence). This CDR3 has 12 amino acids. Between the trimmed V and J ends, which lost 8 bases and 5 bases, there was a span of 10 bases. Arm-PCR of CDR3 regions and iRepertoire HTBI primers were used to build TCR beta libraries. TCRdb re-derived calls from the multiplex PCR reads in MiXCR, one entry per CDR3 protein. Of approximately 560,000 distinct CDR3 sequences listed, approximately 16% are singletons. The data also belong to a second study, concerning T cells in Graves' hyperthyroidism and ophthalmopathy.

The clonotype comes from a man between 18 and 29 years old with Graves disease. Sequences were derived from peripheral blood mononuclear cells (PBMCs), sampled at new diagnosis, from a patient treated with antithyroid drugs. V is TRBV20-1 and J is TRBJ1-6; the D is unclear. The CDR3 protein is CSTTRNNSPLHF. The CDR3 DNA reads TGCAGTACAACGCGTAATAATTCACCCCTCCACTTT.